This T cell receptor beta chain emerged from a study of blood T cell repertoires in COVID-19. Study overall: Acute and convalescent COVID-19 samples came from the United States, Italy and Spain.

How the authors handled the data: Using reference gene primer amplification, nucleated cell counts were estimated. Sequencing used immunoSEQ multiplex PCR; TCRdb keeps in-frame clones, though not all of them. The V and J calls and clone size come from that table; D and trimming were worked out from the DNA. Of 25,000 to 40,000 clones detected, about 90% appear once; the ten largest clones hold roughly 1%. This CDR3 is built from 15 residues. The ends lost 3 bases at V and 6 bases at J; junction bases unmatched: 10. CDR1 LNHDA and CDR2 SQIVND come from the germline V gene (reference sequence). The chain employs TRBV19 and TRBJ1-2; 7 bases match TRBD1. The TCR was taken from a man aged 70-80 years with active or convalescent COVID-19. What was sequenced was peripheral blood. CDR3 loop: CASSIEGGRVHGYTF. The CDR3 DNA reads TGTGCCAGTAGTATTGAAGGGGGCCGTGTGCATGGCTACACCTTC.